The 21 T cell receptor beta chains below were found in one sample sequenced in a study of blood T cells in healthy people across ages (dated by TCRdb to between 2014 and 2017). The protocol used for the library was 5' RACE. The reads were generated on an Illumina HiSeq 2500. The second PCR ran for about 7 to 11 cycles and used a J-beta primer mix along with a sample-barcoded 5' primer. TCRdb reprocessed the public reads (quality trimming at Q25 with fastp, clone calling with MiXCR) and kept in-frame beta chains. Each CDR3 protein gets just one entry, which takes the most common genes and DNA from the rows behind it. In all, the sample holds roughly 1,700,000 distinct CDR3 sequences, and approximately 28% of those were seen once. Jointly, the top ten make up roughly 8% of the sample. The specimen was blood. These receptors all come from a young woman in good health.

This clonotype turned up a few times. The J gene is TRBJ1-1, the V gene TRBV12-3 or TRBV12-4; unclear D gene. The CDR3 contains 13 residues. V was clipped by 7 bases and J by 4 bases, with 13 bases between them. The CDR3, as DNA: TGTGCCAGCACCCAAGACATGGGCACTGAAGCTTTCTTT. This gives the protein CASTQDMGTEAFF.

This clonotype was recorded at least ten times. This chain links TRBV28 with TRBJ1-2; 8 nucleotides line up with TRBD1. V was pared by 6 bases and J by 4 bases, with 7 bases of the junction left unmatched. From germline, CDR1 is MDHEN and CDR2 SYDVKM. The CDR3 extends over 14 amino acids. CDR3: CASRGQVESYGYTF. The CDR3 bases are TGTGCCAGCAGGGGACAGGTGGAAAGCTATGGCTACACCTTC.

The V and J genes are TRBV5-1 and TRBJ2-2, with 8 bases that match TRBD1. The CDR3 sequence is 17 residues long. The ends lost 2 bases at V and 0 bases at J; junction bases unmatched: 6. CDR1 is SGHRS, CDR2 YFSETQ, per germline. The CDR3 protein is CASSFGTGQTNTGELFF. CDR3 in DNA: TGCGCCAGCAGCTTTGGGACAGGCCAGACGAACACCGGGGAGCTGTTTTTT.

In the case of this clonotype: This may be a read error, as it is one base from a much larger clone. V gene TRBV10-3 combines with J gene TRBJ2-1; the D gene is possibly TRBD2 (5 bases). The J call may be faulty, since TRBJ2-7 better matches the DNA end. CDR3 length: 15 residues. CDR1 is ENHRY and CDR2 is SYGVKD in the germline V gene. The CDR3 DNA is TGTGCCATCCGCGATAGCGCTACATCCTACAATGAGCAGTACTTC. Its protein is CAIRDSATSYNEQYF.

Comment on this clonotype: A much larger clone differs by one base, so this may be a read error. The chain recombines TRBV7-2 with TRBJ2-5, with D perhaps given as TRBD1 or TRBD2 (5 bases each). CDR1 and CDR2 (germline): SGHTA, FQGNSA. The length of the CDR3 is 13 residues. The germline V and J ends were trimmed by 7 bases and 3 bases, with 12 bases remaining between them. CDR3 protein: CASTEGREETQYF. The CDR3 DNA sequence: TGTGCCAGCACCGAGGGGCGAGAAGAGACCCAGTACTTC. Variable domain in full (rest from reference TRBV7-2 and TRBJ2-5): GAGVSQSPSNKVTEKGKDVELRCDPISGHTALYWYRQSLGQGLEFLIYFQGNSAPDKSGLPSDRFSAERTGGSVSTLTIQRTQQEDSAVYLCASTEGREETQYFGPGTRLLVL.

In its sample, this clonotype was seen a few times. This sequence joins TRBV9 and TRBJ2-7; D is unclear. V was clipped by 4 bases and J by 2 bases, with 13 bases between them. The CDR3 covers 14 residues. Germline assignment: CDR1 SGDLS and CDR2 YYNGEE. The CDR3 DNA is TGTGCCAGCAGCTCCGCCGACTGGCCCTACGAGCAGTACTTC. Protein sequence: CASSSADWPYEQYF.

With respect to this clonotype: With a much larger clone just one base away, this may be a read error. The rearrangement joins TRBV29-1 to TRBJ2-4; 10 nucleotides agree with TRBD2. The CDR3 totals 13 residues. J gave up 13 bases and V 5 bases, and 11 bases lay outside the gene matches. CDR1 SQVTM and CDR2 ANQGSEA come from the germline V gene. The DNA for the CDR3 is TGCAGCGTTCTGAGTAGCGGGAGGATTGAGCAGTACTTC. This encodes CSVLSSGRIEQYF.

The V and J genes are TRBV13 and TRBJ2-1, with D unresolved. Trimming took off 5 bases at V and 5 bases at J, with 13 bases between the two ends. The germline V gene has CDR1 PRHDT and CDR2 FYEKMQ (reference sequence). The CDR3 totals 14 residues. The CDR3 coding sequence is TGTGCCAGCAGCCCCTTCCGACGAGACAATGAGCAGTTCTTC. Residues: CASSPFRRDNEQFF.

This clonotype was observed at least ten times. This sequence joins TRBV6-5 and TRBJ2-7; D remains unclear. In germline, CDR1 is MNHEY, CDR2 SVGAGI. The CDR3 consists of 12 residues. With 8 bases removed from V and 2 bases from J, the gap between germline ends came to 10 bases. In DNA form, the CDR3 reads TGTGCCAGCGGTAGGGTTCCCTACGAGCAGTACTTC. The encoded protein is CASGRVPYEQYF.

J is TRBJ2-1 and V is TRBV4-1, with 14 bases aligning to TRBD2. CDR3 size: 18 residues. Germline CDR1 reads MGHRA; CDR2 reads YSYEKL. After removal of 1 base from V and 4 bases from J, the junction contained 6 bases not matched to a gene. The CDR3 here is CASSQAPGLAGAYNEQFF. The CDR3 DNA follows: TGCGCCAGCAGCCAAGCGCCGGGACTAGCGGGGGCTTACAATGAGCAGTTCTTC.

A word on this clonotype: One junction end disagrees with the germline gene, perhaps due to a read error. As DNA, the CDR3 is TGTGCCAACAGCCCCAACCGGGGACAAGAGACCCAGTACTTC. Its protein product is CANSPNRGQETQYF. The rearrangement joins TRBV7-2 to TRBJ2-5; TRBD2 might be the D (5 bases). This CDR3 is 14 amino acids long. Germline CDR1 is SGHTA and CDR2 is FQGNSA.

V usage is TRBV29-1 and J usage is TRBJ1-1, with D possibly TRBD1 on 5 matching bases. CDR1 and CDR2 (germline): SQVTM, ANQGSEA. This CDR3 region has 12 residues. The V end was cut by 7 bases, the J end by 4 bases, with 13 bases between. The CDR3 DNA sequence: TGCAGCGCATCGACTAGGGGCACTGAAGCTTTCTTT. It specifies CSASTRGTEAFF.

In DNA, the CDR3 is TGTGCCAGCAGCCCTGATGCGGAGACCCAGTACTTC. It is translated as CASSPDAETQYF. The gene calls are TRBV3-1 and TRBJ2-7; D gene unclear. The J call may be incorrect, as the DNA end agrees better with TRBJ2-5. Germline assignment: CDR1 LGHDT and CDR2 YNNKEL (reference sequence). The CDR3 spans 12 residues.

The rearrangement uses TRBV2 and TRBJ2-7; D remains ambiguous. Trimming stripped 1 base from V and 2 bases from J, with 9 bases between. Germline V CDR1 and CDR2: SNHLY, FYNNEI. The CDR3 runs to 14 residues. CDR3 in DNA: TGTGCCAGCAGTGAAGACAGATACGCCTACGAGCAGTACTTC. Encoded protein: CASSEDRYAYEQYF.

The chain uses TRBV28 and TRBJ2-7; D perhaps matches TRBD1 (6 bases). This CDR3 has 15 amino acids. Trimming shortened V by 9 bases and J by 2 bases, and 20 bases separated the two germline ends. The germline V gene encodes CDR1 MDHEN and CDR2 SYDVKM. CDR3 residues: CARFYRDTTAYEQYF. The CDR3 DNA reads as TGTGCCAGGTTCTACCGGGACACCACAGCCTACGAGCAGTACTTC.

The CDR3 DNA follows: TGCAGTGCTGTCACACAGGGGGGAAACTATGGCTACACCTTC. Its translation: CSAVTQGGNYGYTF. The chain combines TRBV20-1 with TRBJ1-2; 8 positions match TRBD1. Germline V gene sequence: CDR1 DFQATT, CDR2 SNEGSKA (reference sequence). This CDR3 has 14 residues. V shed 5 bases and J 2 bases; nucleotides not matched to a gene: 7.

This clonotype occurred a few times. The chain recombines TRBV7-3 with TRBJ2-2; D not resolved. V lost 5 bases and J 1 base, leaving 17 bases between the germline ends. The CDR3 sequence is 17 residues long. Germline CDR1 SGHTA, CDR2 FQGTGA. This chain's CDR3 is CASSAPGPARNTGELFF. DNA of the CDR3: TGTGCCAGCAGCGCCCCGGGTCCAGCTCGGAACACCGGGGAGCTGTTTTTT.

This clonotype was counted between two and nine times. The chain's CDR3 is CSVGTGSMNTEAFF. The CDR3 DNA sequence: TGCAGTGTCGGGACAGGATCTATGAACACTGAAGCTTTCTTT. The chain uses TRBV29-1 and TRBJ1-1, with 8 bases identical to TRBD1. The CDR3 consists of 14 residues. Germline assignment: CDR1 SQVTM and CDR2 ANQGSEA.

The V and J genes are TRBV7-2 and TRBJ2-3; D not certain. Trimming shortened V by 5 bases and J by 0 bases, and 12 bases separated the two germline ends. In germline, CDR1 is SGHTA, CDR2 FQGNSA. This CDR3 comprises 15 residues. The CDR3 DNA reads TGTGCCAGCAGCCCCTTACCCGCTAGCACAGATACGCAGTATTTT. It yields the protein CASSPLPASTDTQYF. Full variable domain (remainder filled in from reference TRBV7-2 and TRBJ2-3): GAGVSQSPSNKVTEKGKDVELRCDPISGHTALYWYRQSLGQGLEFLIYFQGNSAPDKSGLPSDRFSAERTGGSVSTLTIQRTQQEDSAVYLCASSPLPASTDTQYFGPGTRLTVL.

There are a few counts of this clonotype. V and J are TRBV7-9 and TRBJ1-4; no clear D. This CDR3 is built from 13 residues. The V gene's germline CDR1 is SEHNR and CDR2 FQNEAQ (reference sequence). The V gene lost 5 bases and the J gene lost 8 bases, with 12 bases spanning the gap. CDR3 loop: CASSPGRREKLFF. CDR3 bases: TGTGCCAGCAGCCCGGGTCGGCGGGAAAAACTGTTTTTT.

This clonotype was detected ten times or more. The chain joins TRBV3-1 to TRBJ2-5, with D possibly matching TRBD2 (5 bases). The CDR3 contains 16 residues. Germline assignment: CDR1 LGHDT and CDR2 YNNKEL (reference sequence). V lost 1 base and J 4 bases, leaving 16 bases between the germline ends. The CDR3 DNA sequence: TGTGCCAGCAGCCAAGGGGCTCTTACCCGGGGAGAGACCCAGTACTTC. Translated: CASSQGALTRGETQYF.